The clone carrying this T cell receptor beta chain was found many times. The sample is drawn from a study of human T cells and chemical hapten exposure. Across the whole study: Diphenylcyclopropenone was administered weekly to the scalp of patients throughout the approximately 25-week study. Per-sample variation in TCR yield stemmed mainly from small pooled library volume differences.

TCRdb used MiXCR to reprocess the RACE reads, holding one entry per CDR3 protein. The sample lists approximately 260,000 distinct CDR3 sequences; about 9% were seen once. The V and J ends lost 3 bases and 2 bases, in that order; junction bases with no gene match: 4. Germline V lookup: CDR1 KGHDR, CDR2 SFDVKD. This CDR3 contains 16 residues. The time point was: pre-sensitization, week 0. Treatment indicated: therapeutic diphenylcyclopropenone sensitization with weekly scalp DPC. The sample here was whole blood, taken in connection with sensitization to the hapten diphenylcyclopropenone (DPC). V usage is TRBV24-1 and J usage is TRBJ2-2, with TRBD1 matching over 8 bases. This sequence was found in a woman aged 40 to 55 with alopecia areata. Some clones in this sample may be carry-over from other donors' samples. DNA of the CDR3: TGTGCCACCAGTGATATGGACAGGGCTAACACCGGGGAGCTGTTTTTT. Its protein product is CATSDMDRANTGELFF.